Listed below are T cell receptor beta chains from one sample, sequenced in a study of T cell responses to AZD1222 COVID-19 vaccine. Libraries were prepared by immunoSEQ multiplex PCR; TCRdb keeps only in-frame clonotypes and omits some of them. The sample holds about 140,000 clones, approximately 90% seen once. Sample: peripheral blood, taken 28 days after the second AZD1222 dose. The receptors originated from an adult who received the AZD1222 COVID-19 vaccine. CDR3s include the opening cysteine and the closing phenylalanine or tryptophan. The D gene is left open where the match is weak. For some rows the clone size is stated as once, few or many, or as a class when expanded; others skip it.

clone_size d_call j_call v_call cdr3_nt cdr3_aa
. TRBD2 TRBJ2-3 TRBV7-8 TGTGCCAGCAGCTCCGCCGGGACTAGCGGGAGTCGGACAGATACGCAGTATTTT CASSSAGTSGSRTDTQYF
once TRBD2 TRBJ2-1 TRBV18 TGTGCCAGCTCACCAATGATGGCGGGAGAAGGGGATGAGCAGTTCTTC CASSPMMAGEGDEQFF
. . TRBJ2-2 TRBV5-4 TGTGCCAGCACCTCGAATCCGAACACCGGGGAGCTGTTTTTT CASTSNPNTGELFF
. . TRBJ1-6 TRBV30 TGTGCCTGGAGTGACACAGGAGGGAATTCACCCCTCCACTTT CAWSDTGGNSPLHF
. . TRBJ1-4 TRBV10-3 TGTGCCATCAGTGGGTCGCGGGGCGTTAATGAAAAACTGTTTTTT CAISGSRGVNEKLFF
. . TRBJ2-2 TRBV6-5 TGTGCCAGCAGTTGGGGAACAGGGACCGGGGAGCTGTTTTTT CASSWGTGTGELFF
. TRBD1 TRBJ2-7 TRBV19 TGTGCCAGTAGTGCATCCGGGACAGGCTTTATCGAGCAGTACTTC CASSASGTGFIEQYF
. . TRBJ2-1 TRBV27 TGTGCCAGCCTTGGGGGGCCCTACAATGAGCAGTTCTTC CASLGGPYNEQFF
. TRBD1 TRBJ1-2 TRBV28 TGTGCCAGCAGTTTAGTAACCCCGGGACAGGGCCACGGCTACACCTTC CASSLVTPGQGHGYTF
. . TRBJ2-1 TRBV6-6 TGTGCCAGCAGTCCCCGGGCGCTAGGCTATGAGCAGTTCTTC CASSPRALGYEQFF
. . TRBJ1-5 TRBV15 TGTGCCACCAGCAGAGCCTATCCCTCACAGGGCAATCAGCCCCAGCATTTT CATSRAYPSQGNQPQHF
once TRBD1 TRBJ1-3 TRBV10-3 TGTGCCATCAGGGGGACAGGGGGCTTCTCTGGAAACACCATATATTTT CAIRGTGGFSGNTIYF
. . TRBJ2-2 TRBV19 TGTGCCAGTAGTATCGGAGGGTTCCGGGAGCTGTTTTTT CASSIGGFRELFF
. . TRBJ2-7 TRBV4-3 TGCGCCAGCATCCAATTAAGGGTAAGTAACTACGAGCAGTACTTC CASIQLRVSNYEQYF
. TRBD1 TRBJ2-7 TRBV7-8 TGTGCCAGCAGAAGACAGGGGCTGGGCGAGCAGTACTTC CASRRQGLGEQYF
. . TRBJ2-7 TRBV9 TGTGCCAGCTCCGGGAGTGCTGACTCCTACGAGCAGTACTTC CASSGSADSYEQYF
. TRBD2 TRBJ2-1 TRBV19 TGTGCCAGTAGTATCGCAGCGGGAGGTGGTTACAATGAGCAGTTCTTC CASSIAAGGGYNEQFF
. . TRBJ2-2 TRBV9 TGTGCCAGCAGAACCCTGATGAACACCGGGGAGCTGTTTTTT CASRTLMNTGELFF
. . TRBJ1-6 TRBV28 TGTGCCAGCAGGCCCACAGGGAACTATAATTCACCCCTCCACTTT CASRPTGNYNSPLHF
. . TRBJ1-3 TRBV6-5 TGTGCCAGCAGTTACTCAACAGAAGGCTCTGGAAACACCATATATTTT CASSYSTEGSGNTIYF
. . TRBJ1-3 TRBV7-3 TGTGCCAGCAGCTCGGACAGAAACACCATATATTTT CASSSDRNTIYF
. . TRBJ1-5 TRBV3-1/TRBV3-2 TGTGCCAGCAGCCAAGAGGCGACGGGGAATCAGCCCCAGCATTTT CASSQEATGNQPQHF
. TRBD1 TRBJ1-4 TRBV7-9 TGTGCCAGCAGTAAAACAGGGGGCGGCCAGGAAAAACTGTTTTTT CASSKTGGGQEKLFF
. . TRBJ1-1 TRBV5-1 TGCGCCAGCAGCTTGGATCCCGGGGCAGGGGACGCTTTCTTT CASSLDPGAGDAFF
. TRBD2 TRBJ2-7 TRBV7-2 TGTGCCAGCAGCTTAGGCGGGACTAGCGTTACCTACGAGCAGTACTTC CASSLGGTSVTYEQYF